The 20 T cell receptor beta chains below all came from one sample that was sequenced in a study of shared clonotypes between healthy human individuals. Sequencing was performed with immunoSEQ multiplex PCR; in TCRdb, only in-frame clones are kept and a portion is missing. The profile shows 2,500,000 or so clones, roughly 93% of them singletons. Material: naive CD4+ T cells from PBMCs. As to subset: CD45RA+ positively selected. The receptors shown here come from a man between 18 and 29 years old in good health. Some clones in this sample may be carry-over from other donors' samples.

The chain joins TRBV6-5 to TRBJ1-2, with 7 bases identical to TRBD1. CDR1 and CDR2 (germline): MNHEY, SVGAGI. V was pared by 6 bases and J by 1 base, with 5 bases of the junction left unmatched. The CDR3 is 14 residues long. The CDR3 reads CASRGTDYNYGYTF. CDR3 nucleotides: TGTGCCAGCAGGGGGACAGATTATAACTATGGCTACACCTTC.

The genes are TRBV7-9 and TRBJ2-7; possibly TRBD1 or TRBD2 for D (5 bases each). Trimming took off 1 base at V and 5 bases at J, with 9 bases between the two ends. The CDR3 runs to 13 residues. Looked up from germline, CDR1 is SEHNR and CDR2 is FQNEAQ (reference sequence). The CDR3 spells CASSLGGKDEQYF. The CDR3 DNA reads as TGTGCCAGCAGCTTAGGGGGGAAGGACGAGCAGTACTTC.

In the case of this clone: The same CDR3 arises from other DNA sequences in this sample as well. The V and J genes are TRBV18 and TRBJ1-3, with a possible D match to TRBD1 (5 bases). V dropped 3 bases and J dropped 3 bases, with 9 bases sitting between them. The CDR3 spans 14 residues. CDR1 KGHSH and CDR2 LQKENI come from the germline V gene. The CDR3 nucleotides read TGTGCCAGCTCACCTGGAGGGGATGGAAACACCATATATTTT. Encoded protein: CASSPGGDGNTIYF.

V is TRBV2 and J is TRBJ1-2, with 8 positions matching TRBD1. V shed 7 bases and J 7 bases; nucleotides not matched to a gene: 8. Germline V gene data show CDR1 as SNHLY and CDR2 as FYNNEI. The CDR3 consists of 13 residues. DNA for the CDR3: TGTGCCAGCATCAAGGACAGGGCCACTGGCTACACCTTC. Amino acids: CASIKDRATGYTF.

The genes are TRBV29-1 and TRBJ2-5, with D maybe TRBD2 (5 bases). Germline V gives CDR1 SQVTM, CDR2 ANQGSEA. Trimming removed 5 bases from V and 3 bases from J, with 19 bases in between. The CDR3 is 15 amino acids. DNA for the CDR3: TGCAGCGTTTGGCCCCGGACCGACTACAAAGAGACCCAGTACTTC. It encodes CSVWPRTDYKETQYF.

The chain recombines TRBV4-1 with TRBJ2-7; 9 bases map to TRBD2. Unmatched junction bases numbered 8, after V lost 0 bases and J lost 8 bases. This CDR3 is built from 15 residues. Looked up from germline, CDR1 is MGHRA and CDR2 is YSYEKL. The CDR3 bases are TGCGCCAGCAGCCAAGATATCGCGGGAGGGGAAAAGCAGTACTTC. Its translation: CASSQDIAGGEKQYF.

The CDR3 DNA is TGTGCCAGCAGTGAAGTTAAGGGATCCACAGATACGCAGTATTTT. Translating it yields CASSEVKGSTDTQYF. This chain connects TRBV2 to TRBJ2-3; D is unclear. With 1 base removed from V and 2 bases from J, the gap between germline ends came to 10 bases. The germline V gene encodes CDR1 SNHLY and CDR2 FYNNEI. This CDR3 region has 15 residues. Complete variable domain (other parts from reference TRBV2 and TRBJ2-3): EPEVTQTPSHQVTQMGQEVILRCVPISNHLYFYWYRQILGQKVEFLVSFYNNEISEKSEIFDDQFSVERPDGSNFTLKIRSTKLEDSAMYFCASSEVKGSTDTQYFGPGTRLTVL.

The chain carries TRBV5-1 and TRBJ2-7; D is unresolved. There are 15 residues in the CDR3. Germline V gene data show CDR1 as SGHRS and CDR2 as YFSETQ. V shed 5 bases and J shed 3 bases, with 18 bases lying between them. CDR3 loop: CASSSTGQAVYEQYF. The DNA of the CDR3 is TGCGCCAGCAGTTCAACCGGCCAGGCCGTCTACGAGCAGTACTTC.

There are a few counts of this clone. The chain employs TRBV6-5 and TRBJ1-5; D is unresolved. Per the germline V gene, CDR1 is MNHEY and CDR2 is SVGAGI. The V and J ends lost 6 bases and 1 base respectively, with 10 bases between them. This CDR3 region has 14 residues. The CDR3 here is CASRSGISNQPQHF. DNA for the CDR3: TGTGCCAGCAGATCAGGAATAAGCAATCAGCCCCAGCATTTT.

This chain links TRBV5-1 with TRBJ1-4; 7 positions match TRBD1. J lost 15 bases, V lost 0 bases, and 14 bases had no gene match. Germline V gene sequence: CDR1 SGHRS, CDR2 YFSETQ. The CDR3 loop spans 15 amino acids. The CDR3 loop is CASSLEAGDRGRLFF. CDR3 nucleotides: TGCGCCAGCAGCTTGGAGGCGGGAGATAGGGGGCGTTTGTTTTTT.

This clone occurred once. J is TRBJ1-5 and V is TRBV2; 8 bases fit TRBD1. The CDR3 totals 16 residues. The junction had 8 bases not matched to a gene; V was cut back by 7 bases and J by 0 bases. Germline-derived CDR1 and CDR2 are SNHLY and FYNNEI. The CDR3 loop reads CASKLDRANSNQPQHF. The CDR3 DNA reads TGTGCCAGCAAGCTGGACAGGGCTAATAGCAATCAGCCCCAGCATTTT.

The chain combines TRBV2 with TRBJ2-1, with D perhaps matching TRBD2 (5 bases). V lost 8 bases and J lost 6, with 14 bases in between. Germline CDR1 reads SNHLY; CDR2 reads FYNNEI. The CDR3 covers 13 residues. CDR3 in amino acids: CASGSRISNEQFF. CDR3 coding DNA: TGTGCCAGCGGGAGTCGGATCAGCAATGAGCAGTTCTTC.

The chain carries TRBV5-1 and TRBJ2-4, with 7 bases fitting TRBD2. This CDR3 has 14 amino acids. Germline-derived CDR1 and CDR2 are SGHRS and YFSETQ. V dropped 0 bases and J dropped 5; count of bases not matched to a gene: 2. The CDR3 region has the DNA TGCGCCAGCAGCTTGGGAGGGAGGGAAAACATTCAGTACTTC. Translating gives CASSLGGRENIQYF.

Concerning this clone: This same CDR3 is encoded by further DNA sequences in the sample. The CDR3 reads CASSLRYSNQPQHF. The CDR3 DNA reads as TGTGCCAGCAGTTTAAGATATAGCAATCAGCCCCAGCATTTT. This chain joins TRBV27 and TRBJ1-5, with D unclear. The CDR3 has 14 amino acids. CDR1 and CDR2 (germline): MNHEY, SMNVEV (reference sequence). V was shortened by 2 bases and J by 0 bases, with 5 bases between the two germline ends.

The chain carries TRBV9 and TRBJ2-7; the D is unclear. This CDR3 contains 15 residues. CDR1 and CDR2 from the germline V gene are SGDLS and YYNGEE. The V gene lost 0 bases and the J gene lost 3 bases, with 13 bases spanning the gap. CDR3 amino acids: CASSVDSSPDYEQYF. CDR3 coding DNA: TGTGCCAGCAGCGTAGATTCCAGCCCCGACTACGAGCAGTACTTC.

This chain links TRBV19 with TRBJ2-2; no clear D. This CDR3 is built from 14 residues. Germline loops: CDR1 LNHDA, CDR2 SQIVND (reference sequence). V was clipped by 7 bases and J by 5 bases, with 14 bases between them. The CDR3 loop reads CASTPGPGTGELFF. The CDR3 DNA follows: TGTGCCAGTACCCCAGGTCCCGGGACCGGGGAGCTGTTTTTT.

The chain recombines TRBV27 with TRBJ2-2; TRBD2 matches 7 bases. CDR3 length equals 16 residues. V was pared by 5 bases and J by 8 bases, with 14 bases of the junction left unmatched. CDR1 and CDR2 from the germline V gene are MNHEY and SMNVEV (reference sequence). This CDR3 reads CASSPQGRRTSGELFF. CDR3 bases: TGTGCCAGCAGTCCCCAAGGTCGACGGACTAGTGGGGAGCTGTTTTTT.

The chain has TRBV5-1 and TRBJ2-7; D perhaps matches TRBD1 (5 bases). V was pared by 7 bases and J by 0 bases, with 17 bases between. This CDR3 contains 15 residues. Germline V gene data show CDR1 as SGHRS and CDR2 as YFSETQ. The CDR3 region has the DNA TGCGCCAGCGCCCCCCTCCAGGGCCTCTCCTACGAGCAGTACTTC. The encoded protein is CASAPLQGLSYEQYF. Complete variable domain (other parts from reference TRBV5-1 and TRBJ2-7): KAGVTQTPRYLIKTRGQQVTLSCSPISGHRSVSWYQQTPGQGLQFLFEYFSETQRNKGNFPGRFSGRQFSNSRSEMNVSTLELGDSALYLCASAPLQGLSYEQYFGPGTRLTVT.

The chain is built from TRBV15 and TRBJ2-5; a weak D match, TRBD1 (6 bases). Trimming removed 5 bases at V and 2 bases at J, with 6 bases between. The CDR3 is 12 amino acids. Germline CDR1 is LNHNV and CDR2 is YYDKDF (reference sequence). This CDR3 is CATSDRQETQYF. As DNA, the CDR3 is TGTGCCACCAGCGACAGGCAAGAGACCCAGTACTTC.

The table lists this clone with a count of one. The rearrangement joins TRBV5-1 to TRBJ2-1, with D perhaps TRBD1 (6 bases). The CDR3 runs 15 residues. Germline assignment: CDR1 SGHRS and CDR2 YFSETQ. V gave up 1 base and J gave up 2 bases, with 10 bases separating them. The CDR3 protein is CASSLLGGPYNEQFF. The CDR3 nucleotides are TGCGCCAGCAGCTTGTTAGGGGGACCCTACAATGAGCAGTTCTTC. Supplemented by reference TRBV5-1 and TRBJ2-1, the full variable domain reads KAGVTQTPRYLIKTRGQQVTLSCSPISGHRSVSWYQQTPGQGLQFLFEYFSETQRNKGNFPGRFSGRQFSNSRSEMNVSTLELGDSALYLCASSLLGGPYNEQFFGPGTRLTVL.